Below are 16 T cell receptor beta chains sequenced from a single sample in a study of T cell responses to AZD1222 COVID-19 vaccine. Produced via immunoSEQ multiplex PCR; TCRdb's table is partial and in-frame only. This sample yields approximately 150,000 clones, of which 90% to 95% are seen a single time; under 2.5% belongs to the top ten. The sample consisted of peripheral blood, taken on day 0 of AZD1222 vaccination. Source of these receptors: an adult in good health.

The chain employs TRBV5-4 and TRBJ2-7; 11 nucleotides agree with TRBD2. This CDR3 is built from 17 residues. Germline V CDR1 and CDR2: SGHNT, YYREEE (reference sequence). V was pared by 0 bases and J by 5 bases, with 10 bases of the junction left unmatched. The CDR3, as DNA: TGTGCCAGCAGCTTGGGACCTAGCGGGGGGTCGCTCAACGAGCAGTACTTC. Translated, it gives CASSLGPSGGSLNEQYF.

This clone was counted a few times. The chain couples TRBV6-5 to TRBJ2-3; 11 bases are a match to TRBD2. Germline CDR1 and CDR2: MNHEY and SVGAGI. After removal of 4 bases from V and 2 bases from J, the junction contained 5 bases not matched to a gene. This CDR3 has 16 amino acids. CDR3 sequence (DNA): TGTGCCAGCAGTTCCAAGGGACTAGCGGTCACAGATACGCAGTATTTT. It specifies CASSSKGLAVTDTQYF.

This clone was found once. The chain employs TRBV15 and TRBJ2-5; tentatively, D is TRBD1 (7 bases). Between the trimmed V and J ends, which lost 5 bases and 4 bases, there was a span of 11 bases. The CDR3 runs 13 residues. Germline V CDR1 and CDR2: LNHNV, YYDKDF (reference sequence). This chain's CDR3 is CATSDQGGETQYF. The CDR3 region has the DNA TGTGCCACCAGCGATCAGGGGGGAGAGACCCAGTACTTC.

CDR3 in amino acids: CASSQNQPQHF. The CDR3 coding sequence is TGTGCCAGCAGTCAAAATCAGCCCCAGCATTTT. The chain recombines TRBV6-6 with TRBJ1-5, with D unresolved. The germline V gene encodes CDR1 MNHNY and CDR2 SVGAGI (reference sequence). This CDR3 has 11 residues. V lost 5 bases to trimming and J lost 4 bases, with 3 bases between them.

The chain carries TRBV7-2 and TRBJ2-3; D unresolved. The CDR3 extends over 16 amino acids. The germline V gene has CDR1 SGHTA and CDR2 FQGNSA. Trimming took off 1 base at V and 0 bases at J, with 11 bases between the two ends. CDR3 in DNA: TGTGCCAGCAGCTTAGAAGTCGACTCGAGCACAGATACGCAGTATTTT. This sequence encodes CASSLEVDSSTDTQYF.

This clone appeared a single time. The rearrangement links TRBV6-1 to TRBJ1-1, with TRBD1 as a possible D gene (6 bases). Germline CDR1 is MNHNS and CDR2 is SASEGT. Between the trimmed V and J ends, which lost 3 bases and 4 bases, there was a span of 9 bases. This CDR3 has 13 amino acids. CDR3 residues: CASSERGGTEAFF. The CDR3 DNA reads as TGTGCCAGCAGTGAGAGGGGGGGCACTGAAGCTTTCTTT.

V is TRBV10-1 and J is TRBJ2-3; 7 bases fit TRBD2. This CDR3 contains 15 residues. Germline lookup yields CDR1 WNHNN and CDR2 SYGVQD (reference sequence). After removal of 2 bases from V and 1 base from J, the junction contained 3 bases not matched to a gene. This CDR3 reads CASSEPTSGTDTQYF. In DNA, the CDR3 is TGCGCCAGCAGTGAGCCAACTAGCGGCACAGATACGCAGTATTTT.

The chain recombines TRBV5-4 with TRBJ2-1; the D gene is possibly TRBD2 (6 bases). Germline lookup yields CDR1 SGHNT and CDR2 YYREEE (reference sequence). V was trimmed by 4 bases and J by 9 bases, leaving 14 bases between them. The CDR3 runs 13 residues. The CDR3 bases are TGTGCCAGCAGCCCCACAGTGGGAGGTGAGCAGTTCTTC. This gives the protein CASSPTVGGEQFF.

The genes are TRBV6-6 and TRBJ2-2; D possibly corresponds to TRBD1 (5 bases). The germline V and J ends were trimmed by 8 bases and 5 bases, with 9 bases remaining between them. This CDR3 has 12 amino acids. The V gene's germline CDR1 is MNHNY and CDR2 SVGAGI (reference sequence). CDR3 nucleotide sequence: TGTGCCAGCTTGGGGCAGACCGGGGAGCTGTTTTTT. This gives the protein CASLGQTGELFF.

This chain connects TRBV7-9 to TRBJ2-7; a weak D match, TRBD1 (6 bases). Trimming left V 1 base short and J 1 base short, with 17 bases between. Germline assignment: CDR1 SEHNR and CDR2 FQNEAQ (reference sequence). The CDR3 has 17 amino acids. CDR3: CASSLGNVRDTSYEQYF. CDR3 bases: TGTGCCAGCAGCTTAGGTAACGTCCGGGACACATCCTACGAGCAGTACTTC.

The chain combines TRBV6-4 with TRBJ1-1; no definite D call. Deletions cut 6 bases from V and 1 base from J, with 9 bases between. CDR1 is MRHNA and CDR2 is SNTAGT in the germline V gene. This CDR3 has 13 residues. DNA for the CDR3: TGTGCCAGCAGAGCCCATACGAACACTGAAGCTTTCTTT. Translating gives CASRAHTNTEAFF.

The chain links TRBV29-1 to TRBJ1-2; D is perhaps TRBD1 (5 bases). The CDR3 runs 17 residues. CDR1 is SQVTM, CDR2 ANQGSEA, per germline. Deletions cut 2 bases from V and 8 bases from J, with 27 bases between. The CDR3 loop reads CSVETPPDYGGFWGYTF. For the CDR3, the DNA is TGCAGCGTTGAAACCCCTCCAGACTACGGGGGGTTTTGGGGCTACACCTTC.

The chain is built from TRBV11-3 and TRBJ2-7; 8 bases fit TRBD1. V dropped 5 bases and J dropped 4; count of bases not matched to a gene: 10. Germline CDR1 is SGHNT and CDR2 is YENEEA. The CDR3 has 15 residues. The chain's CDR3 is CASSRTGQGEYEQYF. As DNA, the CDR3 is TGTGCCAGCAGCCGGACTGGACAGGGAGAGTACGAGCAGTACTTC. The whole variable domain, filled in from reference TRBV11-3 and TRBJ2-7, reads EAGVVQSPRYKIIEKKQPVAFWCNPISGHNTLYWYLQNLGQGPELLIRYENEEAVDDSQLPKDRFSAERLKGVDSTLKIQPAELGDSAVYLCASSRTGQGEYEQYFGPGTRLTVT.

The rearrangement links TRBV7-9 to TRBJ1-2; D uncertain. Germline assignment: CDR1 SEHNR and CDR2 FQNEAQ (reference sequence). CDR3 size: 13 residues. Trimming left V 6 bases short and J 8 bases short, with 16 bases between. CDR3 amino acids: CASRFRAAGGYTF. CDR3 sequence (DNA): TGTGCCAGCAGATTCCGGGCCGCGGGGGGCTACACCTTC.

The rearrangement joins TRBV3-1 (or the pseudogene TRBV3-2) to TRBJ1-5, with no clear D. The V gene's germline CDR1 is LGHDT and CDR2 YNNKEL (reference sequence). V was trimmed by 1 base and J by 5 bases, leaving 12 bases between them. The CDR3 has 15 residues. The CDR3 DNA sequence: TGTGCCAGCAGCCAAGTATTCGGTGGCGATCAGCCCCAGCATTTT. This translates into CASSQVFGGDQPQHF.

V gene TRBV7-6 combines with J gene TRBJ1-1; the D gene is possibly TRBD1 (6 bases). The germline gives CDR1 SGHVS, CDR2 FNYEAQ. The V and J ends lost 6 bases and 6 bases respectively, with 8 bases between them. The CDR3 is 11 amino acids. CDR3 coding DNA: TGTGCCAGCAGACAGGGACCTGAAGCTTTCTTT. Its translation is CASRQGPEAFF.